This T cell receptor (beta chain) is from a study of cytomegalovirus exposure and HLA in healthy donors (dated by TCRdb to the late 2010s). Study-level background: An earlier analysis of some 500 of the donors reported more than 250 Gb of sequence data and 117 million unique TCR beta sequences from 150 million to 200 million T cells. An earlier analysis of approximately 630 of the donors applied high-throughput TCR beta sequencing to assess whether each TCR beta V gene segment acted as functional or pseudogenic. To predict cytomegalovirus infection status, the study combined high-throughput TCR immunosequencing, statistical association of individual TCRs with disease status, and machine learning. Typing coverage varied by locus: roughly 629-630 donors for A, B, C, DRB1 and DQB1; more than 500 for DQA1; about 600 for DPA1; more than 450 for DPB1. The T cell repertoires of 670 or so subjects were profiled by immunosequencing and related to cytomegalovirus serostatus. The study aimed to test whether cataloging public T cell receptors could reveal signatures of past pathogen exposure. Rather than drawing on any new phenotypic data, the later analysis identified candidate immune exposures from TCR beta sequences and the way those sequences occurred across donors. Donor age, sex, ethnicity and CMV serostatus were compiled alongside the repertoire data. Of the approximately 400 genotyped donors, 81% fell in the genetic ancestry cluster associated with self-reported Caucasian donors. Four or five DR-DQ haplotypes were treated as single units for association and clustering because of strong linkage in the cohort. In addition to the first cohort of 650 to 750 subjects, a separate validation cohort of 120 different subjects was used. HLA typing included class I and class II loci at four-digit resolution. On average, 235,054 unique TCR beta nucleotide sequences were sequenced per donor among 398 genotyped donors of the cohort, with about 19% of those sequences being non-productive. A later genetic analysis took genome-wide SNP genotypes for about three fifths of the roughly 700 donors and used that subset as a discovery cohort. All discovery cohort repertoires had been generated using a single sequencing platform. Roughly 300 gigabases of sequencing data and approximately 85 million unique TCR sequences were included in an early release covering under 650 HLA-typed donors. A later analysis re-analyzed previously published TCR beta repertoires from 660 or so donors and added high-resolution HLA genotyping to study TCR occurrence patterns. Overall study results and their limits: V-gene and J-gene trimming of TCR beta chains was associated with a missense DCLRE1C variant in a later genetic analysis, and the association was replicated in an independent cohort. Some IMGT-functional V segments, including TRBV6-2 and TRBV6-3, could not be told apart with the 87-base-pair reads, so those segments were excluded. Assigning TCR associations to individual alleles was difficult when HLA alleles, especially DR and DQ, strongly co-occurred. In a later analysis, HLA-associated TCR beta chains were found to be more clonally expanded and to have lower generation probabilities than equally common non-associated chains. A further reported finding was that TCR beta sequences accurately predicted the HLA-A and HLA-B alleles for most subjects in the first cohort. Correlated functional status among segregating V segments might reflect linkage disequilibrium, but an unknown experimental factor could not be ruled out. Three of the identified cytomegalovirus-associated TCR beta chains were confirmed in vitro to be specific for cytomegalovirus antigens. It was suggested by the authors that the approach could potentially be generalized to other disease states and immunological phenotypes. Immune exposure information for the cohort was limited to CMV serostatus. Roughly uniform sequencing depth across donors was assumed in presence/absence analyses, although this assumption may not hold. Most CMV-associated TCR beta chains appeared to be HLA-restricted in a later analysis, and the HLA associations seemed to be driven largely by CMV exposure. In this cohort, only TCR beta chains were sequenced, and detectable features were limited by the absence of alpha or paired-chain data. The study gave a list of 150 to 200 TCR beta chains associated with cytomegalovirus. A later analysis associated 17,000 or so TCR beta sequences with specific HLA alleles at a false discovery rate of 0.05. In a later analysis, several top co-occurrence clusters were reported to appear linked to parvovirus B19, influenza, CMV and Epstein-Barr virus. While some public TCRs were present in many individuals, most TCR sequences turned up only very rarely across donors. The sequencing pipeline was judged likely to have produced a cluster of highly shared sequence variants as a technical artifact. In an earlier analysis of more than 450 of the donors, most TCR beta V segments were observed in productive rearrangements about 87% or about 30% of the time, broadly matching IMGT annotations. Because HLA typing was missing for some donors at each locus, association tests included only the typed subset. According to a later genetic analysis, donors in an Asian-associated ancestry cluster had fewer N-insertions in productive TCRs than the approximately 630-donor mean. Because counts were too low, roughly 17 rarely observed V segments, including chromosome 9 orphons, were left out of the earlier analysis of a few hundred of the donors. In both the original and validation cohorts, the classifier was reported to diagnose cytomegalovirus status with high specificity and sensitivity. In a later analysis, TCR association rates were found to vary across HLA loci, with the most associated TCRs seen for DRB1 alleles and the fewest for HLA-C alleles.

This clone showed up many times. Its antigen remains undetermined. One base away there is no much larger clone; base qualities are not given. The cohort was made up of several hundred healthy bone marrow donors. At the time of sampling, all cohort members were nominally healthy, though unrecorded immune exposures were likely present. The donor tested CMV seropositive, placing the donor among the 289 seropositive members of the cohort. A peripheral blood sample was collected from each donor, and TCR beta sequencing was performed on peripheral blood mononuclear cells. Genomic DNA was extracted from the blood cell samples with the Qiagen DNeasy Blood Extraction Kit. Spanning cysteine to phenylalanine, the CDR3 consists of 15 amino acids. Of all the DNA, just the CDR3 is kept, 45 bases in frame from base 1. Cut back by 3 bases and 3 bases, the V and J ends lie 14 bases apart. CDR1 and CDR2 are drawn from the germline V gene: SGHDT, YYEEEE.

The library was produced with the immunoSEQ multiplex PCR assay. The multiplex PCR relied on a mix of 60 forward primers for TCR Vbeta segments and 13 reverse primers for TCR Jbeta segments. The CDR3 region of rearranged TCR beta genes was amplified from genomic DNA by a multiplex PCR assay. On the Illumina HiSeq System, the amplified TCR beta libraries were sequenced as 87-base-pair reads. The paper's processing steps were these. A later analysis tallied 70 million to 100 million unique TCR beta chains across the 550 to 850 repertoires, and 10 million to 11 million of those chains were shared by two or more donors. A nearest-neighbor algorithm error-corrected the raw reads and collapsed the reads into unique sequences, merging closely related sequences to remove PCR and sequencing errors. Alignment of CDR3 sequences to IMGT reference sequences was used to assign V, D and J gene segments. For a sequence to be retained, at least a six-nucleotide match to both a V gene segment and a J gene segment was required. A rearrangement counted as productive if the CDR3 had no stop codons and remained in frame with V and J, and every other rearrangement counted as non-productive. CDR3 was defined according to IMGT convention as the region running from the second conserved V-encoded cysteine to the conserved J-encoded phenylalanine. In an earlier analysis of 500 to 650 of the donors, sequences lacking an unambiguous match to a single V gene segment were excluded. An earlier analysis of 500 to 600 of the donors classified V segments as functional when productive rearrangements were above 56.7% and as segregating when the standard deviation between donors was above 5%. A statistical classification framework was built to diagnose cytomegalovirus status from the catalog of TCR beta chain sequences. A later analysis assigned V and J genes by comparing TCR nucleotide sequences with IMGT/GENE-DB human TR gene sequences. In a later analysis, CDR3 sequences and most-parsimonious VDJ recombination scenarios were assigned using the TCRdist pipeline. In a later analysis, each TCR beta chain was defined by its CDR3 amino acid sequence together with its V-gene family, and reads without a unique V-gene family were excluded. To address suspected cross-contamination and a sequencing artifact, a later analysis removed roughly 640 highly shared, low-generation-probability nucleotide sequences. In a later analysis, a clonal expansion index was calculated for each public chain from normalized within-repertoire ranks of inferred template counts. Generation probabilities in a later analysis came from a VDJ recombination model fitted to out-of-frame rearrangements, and those results were checked against IGoR. In a later analysis, TCR-TCR, TCR-HLA and TCR-CMV co-occurrence was scored with hypergeometric tests, and a repertoire-size bias correction was applied to TCR pairs. A later analysis estimated false discovery rates by permuting HLA or CMV assignments 20 times. In a later analysis, co-occurring TCRs were grouped using DBSCAN, and TCRdist sequence similarity was added for clustering within HLA-allele-positive subsets. Co-occurrence clustering excluded repertoires with fewer than 30,000 or more than 120,000 public chains, plus five with anomalous nucleotide sharing. The immuneACCESS repertoire file appears here via TCRdb, limited to in-frame rearrangements. These files lack a portion of the clones; in checked studies, under half of the deficit traces to unresolved V genes, and the cause of the others is not known. For V, J and clone size, that table is used; D and trimming come from the DNA. A total of 97,000 or so clones appear in this sample, roughly a tenth of them only once. The ten largest clones represent about 4.7% of the sample.

Rearrangement joined TRBV5-6 to TRBJ2-3; matching of 5 bases hints at TRBD1 as the D gene. This receptor was obtained from a man between 50 and 59 years old in good health and CMV-seropositive. Sample: PBMCs. The CDR3 protein sequence reads: CASSSLLRTTDTQYF. The sequence in DNA is TGTGCCAGCAGCTCCTTGCTCCGGACAACAGATACGCAGTATTTT.